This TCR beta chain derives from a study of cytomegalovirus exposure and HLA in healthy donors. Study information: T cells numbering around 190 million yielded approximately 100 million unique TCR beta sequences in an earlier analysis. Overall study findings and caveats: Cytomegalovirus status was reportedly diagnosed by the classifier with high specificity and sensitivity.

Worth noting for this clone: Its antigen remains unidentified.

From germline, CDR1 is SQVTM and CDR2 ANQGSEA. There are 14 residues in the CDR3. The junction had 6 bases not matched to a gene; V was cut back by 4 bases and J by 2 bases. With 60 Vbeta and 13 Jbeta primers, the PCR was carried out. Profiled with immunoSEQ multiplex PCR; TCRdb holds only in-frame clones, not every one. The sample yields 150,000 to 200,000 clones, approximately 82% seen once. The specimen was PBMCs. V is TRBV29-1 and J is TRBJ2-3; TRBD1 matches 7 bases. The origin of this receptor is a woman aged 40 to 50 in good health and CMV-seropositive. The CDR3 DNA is TGCAGCGTTGTGACAGGGAGAATCACAGATACGCAGTATTTT. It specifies CSVVTGRITDTQYF.